The next 8 T cell receptor beta chains were all read from a single sample in a study of OX40 agonist ivuxolimab in advanced cancers. TCRdb's copy holds only in-frame clones and misses some; the assay was immunoSEQ multiplex PCR. The sample contains some 73,000 clones, roughly nine tenths of which appear only once. The specimen comprised CD4+ or CD8+ T cells sorted from blood, sampled in a trial of the OX40 agonist ivuxolimab. Receptor source: an adult with an advanced solid tumor such as melanoma, head and neck, liver or kidney cancer.

The chain combines TRBV10-3 with TRBJ2-2; D tentatively reads TRBD1 or TRBD2 (6 bases each). V dropped 3 bases and J dropped 6 bases, with 14 bases sitting between them. Germline V gives CDR1 ENHRY, CDR2 SYGVKD. The CDR3 is made up of 15 amino acids. This CDR3 is CAISDTGGGSGELFF. The CDR3 DNA sequence: TGTGCCATCAGTGATACCGGGGGCGGATCCGGGGAGCTGTTTTTT.

The chain combines TRBV5-1 with TRBJ1-5, with 12 bases matching TRBD1. The V and J ends lost 2 bases and 1 base, in that order; junction bases with no gene match: 1. The CDR3 contains 16 residues. Germline values: CDR1 SGHRS, CDR2 YFSETQ. This chain's CDR3 is CASSFGTGGSNQPQHF. In nucleotides, the CDR3 is TGCGCCAGCAGCTTCGGGACAGGGGGCAGCAATCAGCCCCAGCATTTT.

This rearrangement joins TRBV6-4 to TRBJ2-1; 14 nucleotides align to TRBD2. There are 18 residues in the CDR3. The V gene end was trimmed by 7 bases and the J gene end by 0 bases; junction bases not matched to a gene: 8. Germline lookup yields CDR1 MRHNA and CDR2 SNTAGT. CDR3 sequence reads: CASKTSGRAPSSYNEQFF. In DNA, the CDR3 is TGTGCCAGCAAGACTAGCGGGAGGGCCCCGAGCTCCTACAATGAGCAGTTCTTC.

V and J are TRBV29-1 and TRBJ2-5, with 16 nucleotides matching TRBD2. Germline trimming cut 6 bases from V and 4 bases from J; bases unmatched to any gene: 11. The CDR3 runs 17 residues. Germline CDR1 SQVTM, CDR2 ANQGSEA. The CDR3 protein is CSVVWGLAGGHGETQYF. For the CDR3, the DNA is TGCAGCGTAGTCTGGGGACTAGCGGGGGGGCACGGAGAGACCCAGTACTTC.

J is TRBJ1-1 and V is TRBV30; D unresolved. The CDR3 spans 12 residues. Germline V gene sequence: CDR1 GTSNPN, CDR2 SVGIG (reference sequence). V was shortened by 1 base and J by 5 bases, with 8 bases between the two germline ends. CDR3 DNA sequence: TGTGCCTGGAGTGGTGGGAGAACTGAAGCTTTCTTT. It specifies CAWSGGRTEAFF.

The chain combines TRBV11-3 with TRBJ2-1; 10 nucleotides agree with TRBD2. The CDR3 spans 16 residues. V shed 2 bases, J shed 7 bases, and the junction held 8 bases outside the gene matches. The germline gives CDR1 SGHNT, CDR2 YENEEA. The CDR3 region has the DNA TGTGCCAGCAGCTTACATTCGGCTAGCGGGAGAAATGAGCAGTTCTTC. It encodes CASSLHSASGRNEQFF.

This chain joins TRBV30 and TRBJ1-4; 7 nucleotides agree with TRBD1. This CDR3 is 14 amino acids long. CDR1 is GTSNPN, CDR2 SVGIG, per germline (reference sequence). Trimming at V came to 3 bases and at J to 3 bases, leaving 4 bases not matched to a gene. As DNA, the CDR3 is TGTGCCTGGAGGAAGACAGGGCCTAATGAAAAACTGTTTTTT. Translating it yields CAWRKTGPNEKLFF.

V is TRBV5-1 and J is TRBJ1-1; D possibly corresponds to TRBD1 (6 bases). The CDR3 runs 15 residues. Trimming removed 0 bases at V and 1 base at J, with 10 bases between. From germline, CDR1 is SGHRS and CDR2 YFSETQ. The CDR3 region is CASSLAGTPNTEAFF. The DNA for the CDR3 is TGCGCCAGCAGCTTGGCCGGGACACCGAACACTGAAGCTTTCTTT.